These 2 T cell receptor beta chains were all obtained from the same sample, sequenced in a study of T cells in women clearing cervical HPV infection. Assay used: immunoSEQ multiplex PCR; TCRdb lists only in-frame clones, some missing. Its table lists some 30,000 clones. Sequencing input: blood buffy coat. The receptors were gathered from a woman aged 18 to 75 with a cervical HPV16 infection that either progressed to CIN3+ or cleared (not recorded which).

CDR3 protein: CASRQGQETQYF. Partial CDR3 DNA: TGCGCCAGCAGGCAGGGCCAAGAGACC. The chain recombines TRBV5-1 with TRBJ2-5, with a weak D call TRBD1 (5 bases). The CDR3 end falls 3 residues outside the read, so it is completed with the germline J gene. The CDR3 contains 12 residues. Germline assignment: CDR1 SGHRS and CDR2 YFSETQ. V was clipped by 5 bases and J by 1 base, with 6 bases between them.

Notes on this clone: The read is 3 residues too short to cover the CDR3 end, so that end is filled in from the germline J gene. The V and J genes are TRBV7-3 and TRBJ2-2, with D maybe TRBD2 (7 bases). Trimming removed 0 bases from V and 3 bases from J, with 11 bases in between. CDR1 SGHTA and CDR2 FQGTGA come from the germline V gene. The CDR3 sequence is 16 residues long. The CDR3 reads CASSLTAGAYTGELFF. CDR3 DNA, as far as it was read: TGTGCCAGCAGCTTAACTGCGGGGGCCTACACCGGGGAG.